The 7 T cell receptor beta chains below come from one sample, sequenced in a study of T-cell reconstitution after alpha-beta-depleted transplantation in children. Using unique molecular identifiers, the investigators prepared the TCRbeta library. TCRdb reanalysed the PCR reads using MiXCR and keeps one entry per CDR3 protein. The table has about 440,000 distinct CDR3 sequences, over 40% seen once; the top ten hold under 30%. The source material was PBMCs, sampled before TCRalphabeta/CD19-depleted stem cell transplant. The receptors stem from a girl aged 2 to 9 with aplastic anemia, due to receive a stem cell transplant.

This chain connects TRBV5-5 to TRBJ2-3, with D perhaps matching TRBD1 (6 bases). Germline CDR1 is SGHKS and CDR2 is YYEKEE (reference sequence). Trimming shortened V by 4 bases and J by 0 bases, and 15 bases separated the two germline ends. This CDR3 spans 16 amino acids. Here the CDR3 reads CASSPPTGWSTDTQYF. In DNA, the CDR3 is TGTGCCAGCAGCCCCCCGACAGGATGGAGCACAGATACGCAGTATTTT.

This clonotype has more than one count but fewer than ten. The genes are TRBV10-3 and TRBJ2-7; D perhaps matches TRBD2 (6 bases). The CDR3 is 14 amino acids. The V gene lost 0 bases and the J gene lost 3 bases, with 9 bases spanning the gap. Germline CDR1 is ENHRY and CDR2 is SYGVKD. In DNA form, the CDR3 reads TGTGCCATCAGTGAGTCTCCAGCGGGCTACGAGCAGTACTTC. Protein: CAISESPAGYEQYF.

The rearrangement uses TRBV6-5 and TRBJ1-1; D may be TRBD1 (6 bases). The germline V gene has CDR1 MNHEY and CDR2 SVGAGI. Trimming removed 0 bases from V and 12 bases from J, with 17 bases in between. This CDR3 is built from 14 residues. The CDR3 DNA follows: TGTGCCAGCAGTTACTCGGACGGAGGGGGTAGAACTTTCTTT. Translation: CASSYSDGGGRTFF.

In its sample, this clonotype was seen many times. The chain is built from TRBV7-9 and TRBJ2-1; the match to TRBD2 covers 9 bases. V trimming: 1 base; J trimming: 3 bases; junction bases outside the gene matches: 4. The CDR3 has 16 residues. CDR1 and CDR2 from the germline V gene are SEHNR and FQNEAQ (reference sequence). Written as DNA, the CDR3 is TGTGCCAGCAGCTTAGGCTCTAGCGGGGTCTACAATGAGCAGTTCTTC. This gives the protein CASSLGSSGVYNEQFF.

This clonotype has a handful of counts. CDR3 loop: CAWSVLSSWDEQFF. Here the CDR3 DNA reads TGTGCCTGGAGTGTCCTGAGCTCTTGGGATGAGCAGTTCTTC. The chain employs TRBV30 and TRBJ2-1; D is undetermined. V was trimmed by 0 bases and J by 8 bases, leaving 14 bases between them. CDR3 length: 14 residues. Germline V gene sequence: CDR1 GTSNPN, CDR2 SVGIG (reference sequence).

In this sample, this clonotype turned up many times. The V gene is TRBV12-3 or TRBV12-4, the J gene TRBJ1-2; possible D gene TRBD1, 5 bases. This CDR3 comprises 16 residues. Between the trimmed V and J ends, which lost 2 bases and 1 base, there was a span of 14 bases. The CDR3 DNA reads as TGTGCCAGCAGTTTATCGACTCCGGGGGGTAACTATGGCTACACCTTC. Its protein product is CASSLSTPGGNYGYTF.

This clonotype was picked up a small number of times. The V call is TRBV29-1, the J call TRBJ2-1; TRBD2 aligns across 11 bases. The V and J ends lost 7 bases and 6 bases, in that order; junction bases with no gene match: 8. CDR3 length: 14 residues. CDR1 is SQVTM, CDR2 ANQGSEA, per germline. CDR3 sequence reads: CSGNLAGGANEQFF. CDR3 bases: TGCAGCGGGAACTTAGCGGGAGGGGCCAATGAGCAGTTCTTC.